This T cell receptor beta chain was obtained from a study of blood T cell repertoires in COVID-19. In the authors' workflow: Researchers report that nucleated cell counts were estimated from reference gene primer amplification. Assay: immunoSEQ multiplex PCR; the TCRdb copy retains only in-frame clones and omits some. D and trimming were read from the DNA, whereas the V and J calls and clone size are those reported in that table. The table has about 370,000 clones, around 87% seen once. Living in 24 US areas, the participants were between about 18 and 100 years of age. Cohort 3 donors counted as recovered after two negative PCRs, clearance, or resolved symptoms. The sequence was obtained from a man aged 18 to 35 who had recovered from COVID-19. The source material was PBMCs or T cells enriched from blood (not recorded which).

Written as DNA, the CDR3 is TGTGCCAGCAGCTCTGCCTTGGACAGCCTTAACTATGGCTACACCTTC. This translates into CASSSALDSLNYGYTF. This chain uses TRBV7-2 with TRBJ1-2; a possible D gene is TRBD1 (6 bases). Looked up from germline, CDR1 is SGHTA and CDR2 is FQGNSA. This CDR3 has 16 residues. Between the trimmed V and J ends, which lost 4 bases and 1 base, there was a span of 16 bases.